This note documents a single TCR beta chain sequence. These data belong to a study of CD8+ T cells in alopecia areata. Extraction and reverse transcription of RNA yielded cDNA as the sequencing template. Assay used: immunoSEQ multiplex PCR; TCRdb lists only in-frame clones, some missing. The table has about 100,000 clones, about 61% seen once. CDR3 length: 17 residues. V lost 1 base to trimming and J lost 5 bases; unmatched junction nucleotides: 7. The germline gives CDR1 LNHDA, CDR2 SQIVND (reference sequence). Indicated treatment: oral pan-JAK inhibitor, 5-10 mg twice daily. The receptor's source is a human donor with alopecia areata. The chain recombines TRBV19 with TRBJ1-5, with 11 bases aligning to TRBD1. The source was CD8+ T cells sorted from blood, collected at approximately week 61, from a patient treated with tofacitinib. CDR3: CASSIGTGGAFDQPQHF. The CDR3 bases are TGTGCCAGTAGTATAGGGACAGGGGGCGCGTTTGATCAGCCCCAGCATTTT.